The following is a TCR beta chain sequence with its context. Amplification used 60 Vbeta primers and 13 Jbeta primers. The assay was immunoSEQ multiplex PCR, and TCRdb's table has in-frame clones only and misses some. The sample consists of over 150,000 clones, more than 75% of them appearing once. The germline V gene encodes CDR1 LNHDA and CDR2 SQIVND (reference sequence). The CDR3 totals 16 residues. The trim removed 6 bases at V and 0 bases at J, leaving 8 bases unmatched. The data were obtained in a study of cytomegalovirus exposure and HLA in healthy donors. J is TRBJ1-3 and V is TRBV19; 7 bases align to TRBD1. This TCR was recovered from a girl less than two years old in good health and CMV-seronegative. The material sequenced was PBMCs. The CDR3 protein is CASSRQGDLSGNTIYF. CDR3 coding DNA: TGTGCCAGTAGCCGACAGGGCGACCTCTCTGGAAACACCATATATTTT.